This record concerns one T cell receptor beta chain sequence. Antigen: not known. Naive CD8 cells, CD45RO-negative and positively selected for CCR7, excluded terminally differentiated effector memory CD45RA+ cells. The sample belongs to a study of shared clonotypes between healthy human individuals. Points from the study as a whole: Among donors, sharing of clonotypes was expected to be affected by sequencing depth. With few donors, the genetic and exposure-history diversity represented was limited. Naive CD4 clonotypes were shared across a few donors at roughly 5.3%.

TCRdb's table, derived via immunoSEQ multiplex PCR, lists solely in-frame clones and lacks some. The table records 550,000 to 750,000 clones, 92% of them present only once. Sequenced material: naive CD8+ T cells sorted from blood. The TCR sequence derives from a man between 25 and 39 years old in good health.

CDR3 bases: TGTGCCAGCAGCTGGACTAGCGGGAGTTCTTACGAGCAGTACTTC. This translates into CASSWTSGSSYEQYF. V usage is TRBV27 and J usage is TRBJ2-7; 13 nucleotides align to TRBD2. Germline CDR1 and CDR2: MNHEY and SMNVEV (reference sequence). The junction had 6 bases not matched to a gene; V was cut back by 6 bases and J by 4 bases. The CDR3 is 15 residues long.